The T cell receptor (beta chain) under discussion was sequenced for a study of T cells expressing NK-cell markers. Background on the study: The TCR beta repertoires originated in sorted CD3+CD56+NKG2C+, CD3+CD56+NKG2C- and CD3+CD56-NKG2C+ T cells.

With regard to this clonotype: The antigen remains undetermined.

TCRdb derives one entry per CDR3 protein from the 5' RACE reads, leaving out DNA. This table holds 400,000 or so distinct CDR3 sequences. Notes on the study in general: The study found dominant NKG2C+ clonotypes at roughly 1.0-8% of CD8+ T cells in six donors. Also leading the CD3+CD56-NKG2C+ fraction in a handful of donors were these clonotypes.

CDR3 length: 14 residues. Germline lookup yields CDR1 KGHSH and CDR2 LQKENI. The sequencing sample was made of blood T cells: a sorted CD56 or NKG2C T cell subset, CD4+ or CD8+ T cells, or bulk PBMC T cells (not recorded which). The receptor comes from a woman between 50 and 59 years old in good health. The chain is built from TRBV18 and TRBJ1-2; as DNA is missing, the TRBD1 call by TCRdb cannot be tested. The CDR3 reads CASSPGTDNYGYTF.